This T cell receptor (beta chain) derives from a study of blood T cell repertoires in COVID-19. The wider study: Both acute and convalescent COVID-19 samples were obtained from the United States, Italy and Spain. T cells, B-cell-depleted T cells, or PBMCs supplied cDNA or gDNA.

J gave up 0 bases and V 1 base, and 2 bases lay outside the gene matches. Germline V gene sequence: CDR1 SGHTA, CDR2 FQGNSA. The CDR3 consists of 15 residues. Original data processing: Estimates of nucleated cell counts were drawn from the amplification of reference gene primers. Sequencing was performed with immunoSEQ multiplex PCR; in TCRdb, only in-frame clones are kept and a portion is missing. V and J calls and clone size are given by that table; D and trimming were obtained from the DNA. This table holds 200,000 to 300,000 clones, roughly four fifths found once. The receptor was derived from a woman aged 60-70 years with active or convalescent COVID-19. The rearrangement joins TRBV7-2 to TRBJ2-7, with TRBD1 matching 8 bases. The sample taken for sequencing was peripheral blood. The CDR3 sequence is CASSLGTGSSYEQYF. Written as DNA, the CDR3 is TGTGCCAGCAGCTTAGGGACAGGGAGCTCCTACGAGCAGTACTTC.